This T cell receptor (beta chain) was obtained from a study of beta chain features in type 1 diabetes. Every bit of the isolated RNA underwent reverse transcription, so sequencing read expressed TCRB transcripts. TCRdb keeps only in-frame clones here, not all; method: immunoSEQ multiplex PCR. Among roughly 170,000 clones listed, 10% to 15% were seen once. General study results and limits: Researchers report that Type 1 diabetes patients had moderately but significantly shorter TCRB CDR3s across all four CD4+ subsets.

Notes on this clone: The antigen remains unidentified.

With 5 bases removed from V and 0 bases from J, the gap between germline ends came to 14 bases. From germline, CDR1 is MNHEY and CDR2 SVGAGI. The CDR3 is 15 amino acids. The rearrangement links TRBV6-5 to TRBJ2-7; TRBD1 is a possible D gene (6 bases). The specimen was central memory CD4+ T cells from blood. The clonotype comes from a woman younger than 35 in good health. The chain's CDR3 is CASSRPGASSYEQYF. CDR3 DNA: TGTGCCAGCAGTCGTCCAGGGGCCAGCTCCTACGAGCAGTACTTC.